Sequencing of this T cell receptor beta chain was carried out in a study of T cells in Graves' hyperthyroidism and ophthalmopathy. Overall study results and limits: Most thyroid clonotypes expanded above 0.001 were also detected in blood.

It was RNA transcripts that yielded the amplified TCR beta CDR3 regions. Researchers ran a first-round RT-PCR on the TCR CDR3 using the HTBI primer set. TCRdb itself ran the multiplex PCR reads through MiXCR, one entry per CDR3 protein. The sample yields around 400,000 distinct CDR3 sequences, 15% to 19% seen once. With respect to this clonotype: Its specificity is not known.

This CDR3 comprises 19 residues. V shed 1 base, J shed 5 bases, and the junction held 17 bases outside the gene matches. Per the germline V gene, CDR1 is LNHDA and CDR2 is SQIVND (reference sequence). The chain is built from TRBV19 and TRBJ2-5; 9 bases align to TRBD2. The receptor was derived from a woman under 30 with Graves' hyperthyroidism that later progressed to Graves' ophthalmopathy. The sample was blood. Here the CDR3 DNA reads TGTGCCAGTAGTATAGGACCCTTAGCGGGAGAGATAAGAGCGGAGACCCAGTACTTC. It is translated as CASSIGPLAGEIRAETQYF.